Listed below are T cell receptor beta chains from one sample, sequenced in a study of blood T cell repertoires in COVID-19. Clones were read by immunoSEQ multiplex PCR, and TCRdb kept only the in-frame ones, dropping some. Here the sample spans about 87,000 clones, around 85% being singletons. Sequenced material: peripheral blood. The receptors stem from a woman of 80 years or more with COVID-19, enrolled during active disease. CDR3s include the opening cysteine and the closing phenylalanine or tryptophan. A D gene is named only where the DNA matches it firmly. Clone size is given for some rows only: seen once, a few or many times, or a class if the clone is expanded.

D: TRBD2; V: TRBV7-8; size: NA; J: TRBJ2-7; CDR3: CASQPWTSEDEQYF; DNA: TGTGCCAGCCAACCGTGGACTAGCGAGGACGAGCAGTACTTC
D: TRBD1; V: TRBV4-2; size: NA; J: TRBJ1-4; CDR3: CASRQGDRGRGEKLFF; DNA: TGTGCCAGCAGGCAAGGGGACAGGGGGCGAGGGGAAAAACTGTTTTTT
D: TRBD1; V: TRBV30; size: NA; J: TRBJ1-1; CDR3: CAWSQDRVSSSTEAFF; DNA: TGTGCCTGGAGTCAGGACAGGGTTTCTAGTAGCACTGAAGCTTTCTTT
D: TRBD2; V: TRBV5-4; size: NA; J: TRBJ2-3; CDR3: CASSMKLAADTQYF; DNA: TGTGCCAGCAGCATGAAGCTAGCGGCAGATACGCAGTATTTT
D: TRBD1; V: TRBV24-1; size: NA; J: TRBJ2-7; CDR3: CATSDPRDRGFDEQYF; DNA: TGTGCCACCAGTGACCCCCGGGACAGGGGTTTCGACGAGCAGTACTTC
D: TRBD2; V: TRBV19; size: NA; J: TRBJ2-3; CDR3: CASSSRAGGTDTQYF; DNA: TGTGCCAGTAGTTCAAGAGCGGGAGGGACAGATACGCAGTATTTT
D: TRBD1; V: TRBV7-2; size: once; J: TRBJ2-1; CDR3: CASSSSRGPYNEQFF; DNA: TGTGCCAGCAGCTCCTCGAGGGGGCCGTACAATGAGCAGTTCTTC
D: TRBD2; V: TRBV3-1/TRBV3-2; size: NA; J: TRBJ2-1; CDR3: CASSPWERGTYNEQFF; DNA: TGTGCCAGCAGCCCCTGGGAGCGGGGGACTTACAATGAGCAGTTCTTC
D: TRBD1; V: TRBV5-1; size: NA; J: TRBJ1-2; CDR3: CASSLITGDTYGYTF; DNA: TGCGCCAGCAGCTTGATAACAGGGGATACCTATGGCTACACCTTC
D: NA; V: TRBV7-3; size: NA; J: TRBJ2-1; CDR3: CASSSRFNEQFF; DNA: TGTGCCAGCAGCTCTAGATTCAATGAGCAGTTCTTC
D: NA; V: TRBV28; size: NA; J: TRBJ2-3; CDR3: CASSTNRGTDTQYF; DNA: TGTGCCAGCAGTACCAATCGGGGGACAGATACGCAGTATTTT
D: NA; V: TRBV30; size: NA; J: TRBJ2-3; CDR3: CAWSVSGSTDTQYF; DNA: TGTGCCTGGAGTGTCTCCGGTAGCACAGATACGCAGTATTTT
D: NA; V: TRBV5-4; size: NA; J: TRBJ2-7; CDR3: CASSLGPEIYEQYF; DNA: TGTGCCAGCAGCTTGGGTCCAGAAATTTACGAGCAGTACTTC
D: NA; V: TRBV10-3; size: NA; J: TRBJ2-7; CDR3: CAISESSGDGPYEQYF; DNA: TGTGCCATCAGTGAAAGTAGCGGCGACGGTCCCTACGAGCAGTACTTC
D: NA; V: TRBV10-3; size: NA; J: TRBJ1-4; CDR3: CAAGQYNEKLFF; DNA: TGTGCCGCGGGGCAGTATAATGAAAAACTGTTTTTT
D: TRBD2; V: TRBV10-1; size: NA; J: TRBJ2-1; CDR3: CASSPISGTYNEQFF; DNA: TGCGCCAGCAGTCCGATTAGCGGGACCTACAATGAGCAGTTCTTC
D: TRBD1; V: TRBV5-1; size: NA; J: TRBJ2-3; CDR3: CASSSTGGTDTQYF; DNA: TGCGCCAGCAGCTCGACAGGGGGCACAGATACGCAGTATTTT
D: TRBD1; V: TRBV30; size: NA; J: TRBJ2-7; CDR3: CAWQGDREDEQYF; DNA: TGTGCCTGGCAGGGGGACCGCGAGGACGAGCAGTACTTC
D: TRBD1; V: TRBV4-2; size: NA; J: TRBJ2-2; CDR3: CASSLDGAGGTGELFF; DNA: TGTGCCAGCAGCCTCGATGGGGCAGGGGGCACCGGGGAGCTGTTTTTT
D: TRBD2; V: TRBV9; size: NA; J: TRBJ2-1; CDR3: CASSRSGGEYNEQFF; DNA: TGTGCCAGCAGCCGTAGCGGGGGAGAGTACAATGAGCAGTTCTTC
D: NA; V: TRBV12-3/TRBV12-4; size: NA; J: TRBJ2-3; CDR3: CASSSYTDTQYF; DNA: TGTGCCAGCAGTTCGTACACAGATACGCAGTATTTT
D: NA; V: TRBV10-3; size: NA; J: TRBJ1-1; CDR3: CAISRGQSNTEAFF; DNA: TGTGCCATCAGCCGAGGACAGAGCAACACTGAAGCTTTCTTT
D: TRBD2; V: TRBV5-1; size: NA; J: TRBJ2-3; CDR3: CASRSLSGSRTDTQYF; DNA: TGCGCCAGCAGATCGCTTAGCGGGAGCAGAACAGATACGCAGTATTTT
D: NA; V: TRBV10-1; size: NA; J: TRBJ2-7; CDR3: CASSESAAQDEQYF; DNA: TGCGCCAGCAGTGAGTCGGCAGCACAGGACGAGCAGTACTTC
D: TRBD1; V: TRBV11-3; size: NA; J: TRBJ2-1; CDR3: CASSGQGAYNEQFF; DNA: TGTGCCAGCAGCGGACAGGGCGCCTACAATGAGCAGTTCTTC
D: NA; V: TRBV18; size: NA; J: TRBJ1-3; CDR3: CASSPEGSGNTIYF; DNA: TGTGCCAGCTCACCGGAGGGATCCGGAAACACCATATATTTT
D: TRBD2; V: TRBV7-9; size: NA; J: TRBJ2-1; CDR3: CASSSMGLAANEQFF; DNA: TGTGCCAGCAGCTCCATGGGACTAGCGGCGAATGAGCAGTTCTTC
D: NA; V: TRBV7-2; size: NA; J: TRBJ1-2; CDR3: CASSQQTGLLGYTF; DNA: TGTGCCAGCAGCCAACAAACAGGGTTGCTTGGCTACACCTTC
D: TRBD1; V: TRBV28; size: once; J: TRBJ2-7; CDR3: CASSGQGLLLEQYF; DNA: TGTGCCAGCAGTGGACAGGGTCTTCTCTTGGAGCAGTACTTC
D: NA; V: TRBV27; size: NA; J: TRBJ1-4; CDR3: CASSIGRRVNEKLFF; DNA: TGTGCCAGCAGCATCGGCAGGAGGGTTAATGAAAAACTGTTTTTT
D: NA; V: TRBV18; size: NA; J: TRBJ1-5; CDR3: CASSRRENQPQHF; DNA: TGTGCCAGCTCACGGCGGGAGAATCAGCCCCAGCATTTT
D: NA; V: TRBV7-2; size: NA; J: TRBJ1-2; CDR3: CASSPGGGAYGYTF; DNA: TGTGCCAGCAGTCCGGGCGGGGGTGCCTATGGCTACACCTTC
D: TRBD2; V: TRBV19; size: NA; J: TRBJ2-1; CDR3: CASSYIAGGTYNEQFF; DNA: TGTGCCAGTAGTTACATAGCGGGAGGGACCTACAATGAGCAGTTCTTC
D: TRBD1; V: TRBV28; size: NA; J: TRBJ2-6; CDR3: CASSPWGQGTYSGANVLTF; DNA: TGTGCCAGCAGCCCCTGGGGACAGGGGACCTACTCTGGGGCCAACGTCCTGACTTTC
D: TRBD1; V: TRBV6-2/TRBV6-3; size: once; J: TRBJ2-7; CDR3: CASSRRTGRYEQYF; DNA: TGTGCCAGCAGCCGAAGGACAGGGCGGTACGAGCAGTACTTC
D: NA; V: TRBV27; size: NA; J: TRBJ1-2; CDR3: CASSLQSSYGYTF; DNA: TGTGCCAGCAGCCTACAGTCCTCCTATGGCTACACCTTC
D: TRBD1; V: TRBV6-5; size: NA; J: TRBJ2-7; CDR3: CASTQPGQSPEQYF; DNA: TGTGCCAGCACTCAACCGGGACAGTCCCCCGAGCAGTACTTC
D: NA; V: TRBV6-1; size: NA; J: TRBJ1-6; CDR3: CASSELRGSPLHF; DNA: TGTGCCAGCAGTGAACTCAGGGGTTCACCCCTCCACTTT
D: NA; V: TRBV5-1; size: NA; J: TRBJ2-5; CDR3: CASSLTHQETQYF; DNA: TGCGCCAGCAGCTTGACACACCAAGAGACCCAGTACTTC
D: NA; V: TRBV2; size: NA; J: TRBJ1-1; CDR3: CASSERPPGMNTEAFF; DNA: TGTGCCAGCAGTGAAAGGCCCCCGGGTATGAACACTGAAGCTTTCTTT
D: TRBD1; V: TRBV9; size: NA; J: TRBJ2-7; CDR3: CASSVEPGQGVTEQYF; DNA: TGTGCCAGCAGCGTGGAACCGGGACAGGGAGTTACCGAGCAGTACTTC
D: NA; V: TRBV9; size: NA; J: TRBJ2-4; CDR3: CASSVGVVTGNIQYF; DNA: TGTGCCAGCAGCGTAGGGGTGGTAACAGGCAACATTCAGTACTTC
D: TRBD2; V: TRBV3-1/TRBV3-2; size: NA; J: TRBJ2-7; CDR3: CASSPWASGGNPYEQYF; DNA: TGTGCCAGCAGCCCTTGGGCTAGCGGGGGGAATCCCTACGAGCAGTACTTC
D: NA; V: TRBV27; size: NA; J: TRBJ2-1; CDR3: CASSRSRVNNEQFF; DNA: TGTGCCAGCAGTCGGAGCAGGGTCAACAATGAGCAGTTCTTC
D: TRBD1; V: TRBV11-2; size: NA; J: TRBJ2-5; CDR3: CASSLDRGLKTQYF; DNA: TGTGCCAGCAGCTTAGACAGGGGGTTGAAGACCCAGTACTTC
D: NA; V: TRBV21-1; size: NA; J: TRBJ2-7; CDR3: CASSKGGPYEQYF; DNA: TGTGCCAGCAGCAAAGGGGGCCCCTACGAGCAGTACTTC